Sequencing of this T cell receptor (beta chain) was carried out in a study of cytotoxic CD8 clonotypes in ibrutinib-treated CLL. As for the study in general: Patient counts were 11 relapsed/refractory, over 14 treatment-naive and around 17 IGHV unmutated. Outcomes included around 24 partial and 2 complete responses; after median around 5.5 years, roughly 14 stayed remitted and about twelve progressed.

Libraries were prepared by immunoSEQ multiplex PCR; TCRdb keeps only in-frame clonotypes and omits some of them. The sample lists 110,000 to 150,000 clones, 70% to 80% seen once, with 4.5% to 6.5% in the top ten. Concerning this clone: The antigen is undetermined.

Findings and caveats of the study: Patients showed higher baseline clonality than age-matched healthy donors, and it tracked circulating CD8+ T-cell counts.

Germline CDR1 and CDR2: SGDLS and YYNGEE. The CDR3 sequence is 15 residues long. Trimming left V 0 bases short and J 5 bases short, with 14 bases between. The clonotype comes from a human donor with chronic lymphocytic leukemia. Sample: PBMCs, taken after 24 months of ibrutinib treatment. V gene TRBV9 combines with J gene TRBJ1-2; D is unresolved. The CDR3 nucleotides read TGTGCCAGCAGCGTAGAAATAGGGCCGACATATGGCTACACCTTC. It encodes CASSVEIGPTYGYTF.